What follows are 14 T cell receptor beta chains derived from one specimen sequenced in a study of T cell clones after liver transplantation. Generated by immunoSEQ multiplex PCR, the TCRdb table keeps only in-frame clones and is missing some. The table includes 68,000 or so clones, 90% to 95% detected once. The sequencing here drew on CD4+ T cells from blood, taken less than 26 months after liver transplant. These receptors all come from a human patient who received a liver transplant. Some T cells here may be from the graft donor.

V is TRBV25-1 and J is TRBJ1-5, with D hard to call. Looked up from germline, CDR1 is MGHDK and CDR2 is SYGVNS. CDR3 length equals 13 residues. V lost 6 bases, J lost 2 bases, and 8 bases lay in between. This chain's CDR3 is CASRGVGNQPQHF. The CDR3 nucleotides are TGTGCCAGCAGGGGAGTGGGCAATCAGCCCCAGCATTTT. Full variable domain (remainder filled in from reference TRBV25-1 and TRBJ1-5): EADIYQTPRYLVIGTGKKITLECSQTMGHDKMYWYQQDPGMELHLIHYSYGVNSTEKGDLSSESTVSRIRTEHFPLTLESARPSHTSQYLCASRGVGNQPQHFGDGTRLSIL.

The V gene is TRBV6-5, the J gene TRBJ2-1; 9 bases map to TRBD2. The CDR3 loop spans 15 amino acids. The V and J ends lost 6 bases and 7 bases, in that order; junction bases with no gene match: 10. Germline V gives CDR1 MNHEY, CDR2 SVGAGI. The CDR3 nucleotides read TGTGCCAGCAGGGGCCTAGCGGGGCCGACTAATGAGCAGTTCTTC. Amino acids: CASRGLAGPTNEQFF.

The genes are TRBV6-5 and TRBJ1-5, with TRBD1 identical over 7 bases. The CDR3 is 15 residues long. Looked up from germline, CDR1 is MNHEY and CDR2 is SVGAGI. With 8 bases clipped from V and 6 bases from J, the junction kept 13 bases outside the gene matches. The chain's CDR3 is CASGPLTGVRQPQHF. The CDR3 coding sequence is TGTGCCAGCGGCCCCCTTACAGGGGTACGTCAGCCCCAGCATTTT.

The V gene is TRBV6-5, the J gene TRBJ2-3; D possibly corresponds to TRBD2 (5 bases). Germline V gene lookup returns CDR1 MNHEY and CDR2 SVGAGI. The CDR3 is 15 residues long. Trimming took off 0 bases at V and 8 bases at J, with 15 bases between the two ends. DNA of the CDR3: TGTGCCAGCAGTTACTCGAGGACTGTGGCTGGTACGCAGTATTTT. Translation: CASSYSRTVAGTQYF.

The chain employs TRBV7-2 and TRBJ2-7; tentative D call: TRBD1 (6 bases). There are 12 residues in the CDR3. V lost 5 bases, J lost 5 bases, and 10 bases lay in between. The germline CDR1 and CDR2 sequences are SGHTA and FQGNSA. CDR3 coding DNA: TGTGCCAGCAGCAACACAGGGAACGAGCAGTACTTC. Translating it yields CASSNTGNEQYF.

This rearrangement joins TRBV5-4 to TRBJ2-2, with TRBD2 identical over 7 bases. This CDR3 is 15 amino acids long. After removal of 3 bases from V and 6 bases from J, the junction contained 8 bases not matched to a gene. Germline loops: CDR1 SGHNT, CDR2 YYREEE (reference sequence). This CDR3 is CASSYGGKAPGELFF. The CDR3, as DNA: TGTGCCAGCAGCTACGGGGGGAAAGCTCCCGGGGAGCTGTTTTTT.

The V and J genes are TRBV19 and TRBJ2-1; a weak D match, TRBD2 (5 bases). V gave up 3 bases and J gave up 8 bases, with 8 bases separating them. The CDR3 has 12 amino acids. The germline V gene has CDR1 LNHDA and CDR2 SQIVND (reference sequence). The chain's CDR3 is CASSIGGYEQFF. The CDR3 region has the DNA TGTGCCAGTAGTATCGGAGGTTATGAGCAGTTCTTC.

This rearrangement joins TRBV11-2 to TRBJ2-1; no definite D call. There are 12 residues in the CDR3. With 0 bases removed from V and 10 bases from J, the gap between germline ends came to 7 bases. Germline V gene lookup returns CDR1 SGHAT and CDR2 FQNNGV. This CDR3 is CASSLDVGEQFF. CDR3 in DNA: TGTGCCAGCAGCTTAGACGTAGGGGAGCAGTTCTTC.

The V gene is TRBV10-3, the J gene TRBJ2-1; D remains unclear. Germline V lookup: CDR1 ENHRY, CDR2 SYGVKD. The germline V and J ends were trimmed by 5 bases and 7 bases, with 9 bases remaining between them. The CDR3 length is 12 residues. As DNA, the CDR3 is TGTGCCATCAGTCGCCCTGGGAATGAGCAGTTCTTC. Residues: CAISRPGNEQFF.

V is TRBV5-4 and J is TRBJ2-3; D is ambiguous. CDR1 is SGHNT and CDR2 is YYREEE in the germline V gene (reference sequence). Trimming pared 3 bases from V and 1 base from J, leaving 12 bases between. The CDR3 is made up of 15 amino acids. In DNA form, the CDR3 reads TGTGCCAGCAGCTCTGGACCCTCAGGCACAGATACGCAGTATTTT. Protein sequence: CASSSGPSGTDTQYF.

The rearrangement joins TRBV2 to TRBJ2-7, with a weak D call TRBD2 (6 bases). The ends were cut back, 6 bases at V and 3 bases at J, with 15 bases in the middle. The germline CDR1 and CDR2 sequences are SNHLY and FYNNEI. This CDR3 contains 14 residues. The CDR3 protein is CASRKASENYEQYF. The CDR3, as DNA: TGTGCCAGCAGGAAGGCTAGCGAAAACTACGAGCAGTACTTC.

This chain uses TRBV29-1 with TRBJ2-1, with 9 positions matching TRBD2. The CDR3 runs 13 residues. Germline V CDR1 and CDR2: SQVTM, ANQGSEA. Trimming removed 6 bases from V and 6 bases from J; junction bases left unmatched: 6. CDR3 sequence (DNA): TGCAGCGTACGAGCGGGAGGATCCAATGAGCAGTTCTTC. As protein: CSVRAGGSNEQFF.

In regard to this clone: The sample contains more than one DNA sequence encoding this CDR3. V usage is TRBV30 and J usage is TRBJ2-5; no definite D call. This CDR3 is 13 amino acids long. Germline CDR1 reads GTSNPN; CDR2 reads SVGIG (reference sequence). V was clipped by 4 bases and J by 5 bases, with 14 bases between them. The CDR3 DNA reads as TGTGCCTGGACCCCCGGCCGTACGGAGACCCAGTACTTC. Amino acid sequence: CAWTPGRTETQYF.

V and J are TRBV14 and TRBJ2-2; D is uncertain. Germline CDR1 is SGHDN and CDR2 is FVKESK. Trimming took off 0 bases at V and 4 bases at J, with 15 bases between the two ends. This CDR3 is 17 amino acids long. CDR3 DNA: TGTGCCAGCAGCCAAGACGAGACGTGGGCTTCCACCGGGGAGCTGTTTTTT. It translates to CASSQDETWASTGELFF.